The 30 T cell receptor beta chains below come from one sample, sequenced in a study of T-cell reconstitution after alpha-beta-depleted transplantation in children. Preparation of the TCRbeta library involved a method that used unique molecular identifiers. TCRdb re-analysed the PCR reads in MiXCR, keeping a single row per CDR3 protein. The sample lists some 72,000 distinct CDR3 sequences, around 7.9% occurring once. Source: PBMCs from the stem cell graft donor, taken from the stem cell graft. Receptors originate from a human donor who donated a stem cell graft to a child with acute lymphoblastic leukemia.

The chain uses TRBV7-2 and TRBJ1-6; D remains unclear. CDR1 and CDR2 from the germline V gene are SGHTA and FQGNSA. The V end was cut by 1 base, the J end by 10 bases, with 11 bases between. The CDR3 is 14 residues long. The CDR3 coding sequence is TGTGCCAGCAGCTTAGAAGGGTTTTCATCACCCCTCCACTTT. Residues: CASSLEGFSSPLHF.

The CDR3 sequence: CASRNRLAGGLGQFF. CDR3 nucleotides: TGTGCCAGCAGAAATAGACTAGCGGGAGGGCTGGGACAGTTCTTC. The chain uses TRBV6-1 and TRBJ2-1, with 14 bases matching TRBD2. The trim removed 6 bases at V and 13 bases at J, leaving 11 bases unmatched. Per the germline V gene, CDR1 is MNHNS and CDR2 is SASEGT. This CDR3 comprises 15 residues.

About this clonotype: This could be a read error, since a much larger clone is one nucleotide away. The chain employs TRBV29-1 and TRBJ2-5, with D possibly TRBD1 on 6 matching bases. In germline, CDR1 is SQVTM, CDR2 ANQGSEA. The CDR3 contains 13 residues. V was trimmed by 3 bases and J by 5 bases, leaving 13 bases between them. CDR3 region: CSVEGTRRETQYF. The CDR3 nucleotides are TGCAGCGTTGAGGGGACACGCAGGGAGACCCAGTACTTC. The full variable domain, with the rest looked up from reference TRBV29-1 and TRBJ2-5, is SAVISQKPSRDICQRGTSLTIQCQVDSQVTMMFWYRQQPGQSLTLIATANQGSEATYESGFVIDKFPISRPNLTFSTLTVSNMSPEDSSIYLCSVEGTRRETQYFGPGTRLLVL.

This clonotype was found many times. The chain joins TRBV29-1 to TRBJ1-1; tentatively, D is TRBD1 (6 bases). CDR3 size: 13 residues. Germline V gene lookup returns CDR1 SQVTM and CDR2 ANQGSEA. V dropped 4 bases and J dropped 4 bases, with 13 bases sitting between them. The CDR3 loop reads CSVAGRGGTEAFF. The CDR3 bases are TGCAGCGTTGCCGGACGAGGGGGCACTGAAGCTTTCTTT.

This clonotype was picked up many times. The rearrangement uses TRBV20-1 and TRBJ1-6; 8 nucleotides match TRBD1. This CDR3 region has 16 residues. Germline V gene sequence: CDR1 DFQATT, CDR2 SNEGSKA (reference sequence). V lost 0 bases and J lost 6; bases outside the gene matches: 7. DNA of the CDR3: TGCAGTGCTAGAGACAGGGGGCGGGGTGTTAATTCACCCCTCCACTTT. It specifies CSARDRGRGVNSPLHF.

The sample holds many counts of this clonotype. V is TRBV6-5 and J is TRBJ2-7; 9 nucleotides line up with TRBD1. CDR3 length: 15 residues. J was trimmed by 6 bases and V by 7 bases; bases with no gene match: 13. Per germline, CDR1 MNHEY and CDR2 SVGAGI. CDR3 sequence (DNA): TGTGCCAGCATTCCTCCGGGACAGGGAGTGAGCGAGCAGTACTTC. This sequence encodes CASIPPGQGVSEQYF.

This clonotype was seen many times. The rearrangement links TRBV12-3 or TRBV12-4 to TRBJ2-3; no reliable D call. This CDR3 is built from 16 residues. Between the trimmed V and J ends, which lost 6 bases and 3 bases, there was a span of 19 bases. The CDR3 reads CASSPPSGSATDTQYF. DNA for the CDR3: TGTGCCAGCAGCCCTCCCAGTGGGTCGGCTACAGATACGCAGTATTTT.

At least ten counts were recorded for this clonotype. The chain joins TRBV3-1 to TRBJ2-7; the D gene is possibly TRBD2 (6 bases). V shed 0 bases and J shed 6 bases, with 15 bases lying between them. Looked up from germline, CDR1 is LGHDT and CDR2 is YNNKEL (reference sequence). The CDR3 length is 15 residues. In DNA form, the CDR3 reads TGTGCCAGCAGCCAAGAGAATCGGGGGACCCGCGAGCAGTACTTC. This sequence encodes CASSQENRGTREQYF.

This clonotype was detected ten times or more. V is TRBV4-2 and J is TRBJ2-1, with 10 bases identical to TRBD2. V dropped 0 bases and J dropped 7; count of bases not matched to a gene: 6. CDR3 length equals 16 residues. Germline CDR1 LGHNA, CDR2 YNFKEQ. CDR3 nucleotides: TGTGCCAGCAGCCAAGACAACCTAGCGGGGGCTAATGAGCAGTTCTTC. It encodes CASSQDNLAGANEQFF.

This clonotype was recorded many times. DNA for the CDR3: TGTGCCAGCAGCTTAGGATCGGGGGGAGGGACCTACGAGCAGTACTTC. Its protein product is CASSLGSGGGTYEQYF. V is TRBV7-2 and J is TRBJ2-7; 7 nucleotides match TRBD2. V gave up 1 base and J gave up 2 bases; unmatched junction bases: 8. CDR1 is SGHTA and CDR2 is FQGNSA in the germline V gene. The CDR3 is 16 residues long. The full variable domain, with the rest looked up from reference TRBV7-2 and TRBJ2-7, is GAGVSQSPSNKVTEKGKDVELRCDPISGHTALYWYRQSLGQGLEFLIYFQGNSAPDKSGLPSDRFSAERTGGSVSTLTIQRTQQEDSAVYLCASSLGSGGGTYEQYFGPGTRLTVT.

The chain has TRBV5-1 and TRBJ2-3, with TRBD2 matching over 8 bases. Per germline, CDR1 SGHRS and CDR2 YFSETQ. CDR3 length: 17 amino acids. After removal of 0 bases from V and 2 bases from J, the junction contained 8 bases not matched to a gene. CDR3 residues: CASSLAGSGTITDTQYF. The CDR3 nucleotides read TGCGCCAGCAGCTTGGCTGGTAGCGGGACAATCACAGATACGCAGTATTTT.

This clonotype appeared many times. V is TRBV7-7 and J is TRBJ2-3; TRBD2 might be the D (6 bases). V dropped 5 bases and J dropped 5 bases, with 11 bases sitting between them. Germline CDR1 is SSHAT and CDR2 is FNYEAQ (reference sequence). This CDR3 contains 13 residues. DNA for the CDR3: TGTGCCAGCAGCCAGTTGGGGGGAGATACGCAGTATTTT. This encodes CASSQLGGDTQYF.

In this sample, this clonotype turned up many times. The V gene is TRBV3-1, the J gene TRBJ2-7, with 9 bases fitting TRBD1. Trimming at V came to 4 bases and at J to 6 bases, leaving 4 bases not matched to a gene. The CDR3 loop spans 13 amino acids. From germline, CDR1 is LGHDT and CDR2 YNNKEL (reference sequence). The CDR3 sequence: CASSLGQGGEQYF. DNA for the CDR3: TGTGCCAGCAGCCTGGGACAGGGTGGCGAGCAGTACTTC.

The table lists this clonotype with many counts. The V gene is TRBV5-6, the J gene TRBJ1-1; a weak D match, TRBD1 (5 bases). Germline values: CDR1 SGHDT, CDR2 YYEEEE. The CDR3 is made up of 15 amino acids. Trimming took off 1 base at V and 0 bases at J, with 10 bases between the two ends. In nucleotides, the CDR3 is TGTGCCAGCAGCTTGTGGGCAGGGCTGAACACTGAAGCTTTCTTT. It is translated as CASSLWAGLNTEAFF.

This clonotype was found a few times. V is TRBV11-3 and J is TRBJ2-1; TRBD2 might be the D (5 bases). The CDR3 length is 15 residues. Germline-derived CDR1 and CDR2 are SGHNT and YENEEA. The ends were cut back, 3 bases at V and 0 bases at J, with 9 bases in the middle. The CDR3, as DNA: TGTGCCAGCAGCTTTAGTACTAGCTCCTACAATGAGCAGTTCTTC. Amino acid sequence: CASSFSTSSYNEQFF.

This clonotype was seen ten or more times. V and J are TRBV14 and TRBJ1-2, with D uncertain. V shed 1 base and J shed 5 bases, with 14 bases lying between them. The CDR3 is made up of 15 amino acids. Germline values: CDR1 SGHDN, CDR2 FVKESK. In DNA form, the CDR3 reads TGTGCCAGCAGCCAAGGACTGGGCATTCAATATGGCTACACCTTC. It encodes CASSQGLGIQYGYTF.

Many counts were recorded for this clonotype. The V gene is TRBV20-1, the J gene TRBJ1-2; 10 bases line up with TRBD1. J gave up 6 bases and V 5 bases, and 3 bases lay outside the gene matches. CDR3 size: 12 residues. CDR1 is DFQATT and CDR2 is SNEGSKA in the germline V gene (reference sequence). CDR3 in DNA: TGCAGTGCTTGGACAGGGGGAAATGGCTACACCTTC. Protein: CSAWTGGNGYTF.

J is TRBJ2-4 and V is TRBV23-1, with no clear D. TRBV23-1 belongs to the ORF category, with a function that is uncertain. V was cut by 0 bases and J by 7 bases, with 10 bases left in between. The CDR3 runs to 14 residues. CDR3 protein: CASSQSEWLNIQYF. The CDR3 DNA is TGCGCCAGCAGTCAATCGGAGTGGCTTAACATTCAGTACTTC.

Ten or more counts support this clonotype. The chain links TRBV6-5 to TRBJ2-7; 14 nucleotides line up with TRBD2. V lost 6 bases, J lost 4 bases, and 8 bases stayed unmatched. Per germline, CDR1 MNHEY and CDR2 SVGAGI. The CDR3 extends over 16 amino acids. The CDR3 coding sequence is TGTGCCAGCAGAACCCCGGGACTAGCGGGGGCATACGAGCAGTACTTC. Translating gives CASRTPGLAGAYEQYF.

This clonotype was recorded many times. V gene TRBV3-1 combines with J gene TRBJ2-3, with D possibly being TRBD1 (5 bases). Trimming shortened V by 2 bases and J by 5 bases, and 17 bases separated the two germline ends. CDR1 LGHDT and CDR2 YNNKEL come from the germline V gene (reference sequence). CDR3 length: 16 amino acids. CDR3 residues: CASSQTWGRRGDTQYF. The CDR3 nucleotides read TGTGCCAGCAGCCAAACCTGGGGCAGGCGTGGAGATACGCAGTATTTT.

The sample holds many counts of this clonotype. The CDR3 here is CASSRRARGLTDTQYF. CDR3 nucleotide sequence: TGTGCCAGCAGCCGCCGCGCGAGGGGTTTAACAGATACGCAGTATTTT. This rearrangement joins TRBV12-1 to TRBJ2-3; the D call in the table, TRBD2, was not verified against the DNA. TRBV12-1 is tagged as a pseudogene. This CDR3 is built from 16 residues.

The chain combines TRBV6-4 with TRBJ2-3; D is perhaps TRBD1 (6 bases). This CDR3 has 14 amino acids. Trimming stripped 5 bases from V and 2 bases from J, with 11 bases between. Germline V lookup: CDR1 MRHNA, CDR2 SNTAGT. CDR3 DNA: TGTGCCAGCAGTTTGGACAGCCCCACAGATACGCAGTATTTT. As protein: CASSLDSPTDTQYF.

This clonotype was counted only a few times. J is TRBJ2-5 and V is TRBV7-2; TRBD1 is a possible D gene (5 bases). V dropped 2 bases and J dropped 5 bases, with 6 bases sitting between them. This CDR3 is 12 amino acids long. The germline gives CDR1 SGHTA, CDR2 FQGNSA. The CDR3 nucleotides are TGTGCCAGCAGCTTATCAGGGGAGACCCAGTACTTC. Its protein is CASSLSGETQYF. Complete variable domain (other parts from reference TRBV7-2 and TRBJ2-5): GAGVSQSPSNKVTEKGKDVELRCDPISGHTALYWYRQSLGQGLEFLIYFQGNSAPDKSGLPSDRFSAERTGGSVSTLTIQRTQQEDSAVYLCASSLSGETQYFGPGTRLLVL.

This clonotype was counted at least ten times. V is TRBV6-5 and J is TRBJ1-3; no clear D gene. This CDR3 is 15 amino acids long. The V and J ends lost 6 bases and 0 bases respectively, with 12 bases between them. Germline assignment: CDR1 MNHEY and CDR2 SVGAGI. The CDR3 DNA follows: TGTGCCAGCAGCTCAACAACCTACTCTGGAAACACCATATATTTT. Translated, it gives CASSSTTYSGNTIYF.

This clonotype was observed a few times. This rearrangement joins TRBV2 to TRBJ2-5; D tentatively reads TRBD1 or TRBD2 (6 bases each). The V end was cut by 3 bases, the J end by 2 bases, with 19 bases between. This CDR3 is 17 amino acids long. Germline V gene data show CDR1 as SNHLY and CDR2 as FYNNEI. This CDR3 is CASSDLGGGRGQETQYF. Written as DNA, the CDR3 is TGTGCCAGCAGTGACCTCGGGGGCGGCAGGGGACAAGAGACCCAGTACTTC.

This clonotype occurred many times. This chain connects TRBV21-1 to TRBJ1-1; TRBD1 is taken as the D call from the table, unchecked against the DNA. TRBV21-1 is a recognized pseudogene. CDR3 length equals 12 residues. CDR3 region: CASSNYGQEAFF. CDR3 DNA sequence: TGTGCCAGCAGCAATTACGGACAGGAAGCTTTCTTT.

This chain uses TRBV7-9 with TRBJ1-3; D is uncertain. V lost 3 bases, J lost 0 bases, and 12 bases lay in between. Germline loops: CDR1 SEHNR, CDR2 FQNEAQ (reference sequence). CDR3 length: 16 residues. This CDR3 is CASSFVHTSSGNTIYF. Written as DNA, the CDR3 is TGTGCCAGCAGCTTCGTACATACATCCTCTGGAAACACCATATATTTT.

The chain combines TRBV5-1 with TRBJ1-2; 8 nucleotides align to TRBD1. This CDR3 comprises 15 residues. Germline V gene lookup returns CDR1 SGHRS and CDR2 YFSETQ. J lost 2 bases, V lost 6 bases, and 9 bases had no gene match. CDR3 sequence: CASKNAQGGNYGYTF. CDR3 sequence (DNA): TGCGCCAGCAAAAACGCACAGGGGGGAAACTATGGCTACACCTTC.

This clonotype has a count of ten or more. V gene TRBV28 combines with J gene TRBJ1-5; D is ambiguous. Germline lookup yields CDR1 MDHEN and CDR2 SYDVKM. The CDR3 sequence is 15 residues long. The germline V and J ends were trimmed by 6 bases and 2 bases, with 14 bases remaining between them. In DNA, the CDR3 is TGTGCCAGCAGCCCCGGGTCGAGAGGCAATCAGCCCCAGCATTTT. Translation gives CASSPGSRGNQPQHF.

This clonotype was recorded at least ten times. The J gene is TRBJ1-1, the V gene TRBV27; no reliable D call. The CDR3 is 13 residues long. The germline V gene encodes CDR1 MNHEY and CDR2 SMNVEV (reference sequence). V gave up 6 bases and J gave up 1 base, with 9 bases separating them. The CDR3 loop is CASSLTQNTEAFF. Written as DNA, the CDR3 is TGTGCCAGCAGCCTAACTCAGAACACTGAAGCTTTCTTT.